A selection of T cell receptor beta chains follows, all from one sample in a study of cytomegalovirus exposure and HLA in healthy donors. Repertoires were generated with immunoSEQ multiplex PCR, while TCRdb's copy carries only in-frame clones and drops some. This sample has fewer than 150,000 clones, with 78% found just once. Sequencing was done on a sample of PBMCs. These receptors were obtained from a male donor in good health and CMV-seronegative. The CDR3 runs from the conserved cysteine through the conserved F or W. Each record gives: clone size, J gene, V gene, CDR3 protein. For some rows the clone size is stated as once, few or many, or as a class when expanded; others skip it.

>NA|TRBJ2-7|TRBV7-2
CASSLSVNSYEQYF
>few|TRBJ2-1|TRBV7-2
CASSRRLAGVLRNEQFF
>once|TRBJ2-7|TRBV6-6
CASSYVPENYEQYF
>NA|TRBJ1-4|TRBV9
CASSVTGRGLANEKLFF
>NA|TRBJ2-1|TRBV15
CATSLSGGAQNEQFF
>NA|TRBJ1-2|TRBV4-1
CASSQDPGQGCGYTF
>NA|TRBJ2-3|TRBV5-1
CASWGTASTDTQYF
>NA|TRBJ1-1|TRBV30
CAWSNPGQGATEAFF
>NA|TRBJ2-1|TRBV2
CASSVQGFNEQFF
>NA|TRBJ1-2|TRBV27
CASSSMRQGFMYGYTF
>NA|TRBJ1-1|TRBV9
CASSVMTGGVNTEAFF
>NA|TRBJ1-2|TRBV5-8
CASSFWGAGSSGYTF
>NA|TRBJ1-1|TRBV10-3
CATMPGGTTEAFF
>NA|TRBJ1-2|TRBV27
CASSSTGTLDYGYTF
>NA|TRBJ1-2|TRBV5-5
CASSVDGRGPMDYTF
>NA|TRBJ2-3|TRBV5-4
CASSLGGTVTDTQYF
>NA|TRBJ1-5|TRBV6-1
CASSERDSHQPQHF
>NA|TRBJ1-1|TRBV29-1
CSVETGPGTEAFF
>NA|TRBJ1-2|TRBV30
CAWSVSGGNYGYTF
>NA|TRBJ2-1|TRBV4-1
CASSQNHGTSGRFYNEQFF
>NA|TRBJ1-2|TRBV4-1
CASSQDLAGLYF
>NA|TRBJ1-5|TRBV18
CASSPRQGFSNQPQHF
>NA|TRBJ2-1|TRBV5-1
CASSSSAGPNEQFF
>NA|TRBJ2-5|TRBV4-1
CASSRPTSGRVETQYF
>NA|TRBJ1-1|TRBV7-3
CASSFIQGAITEAFF
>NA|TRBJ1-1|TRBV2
CASSERGGRPEAFF
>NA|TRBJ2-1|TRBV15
CATSSSGRALNEQFF
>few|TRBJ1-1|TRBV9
CASSVIGTGPNTEAFF
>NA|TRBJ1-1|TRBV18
CASSPPLQSHAEAFF
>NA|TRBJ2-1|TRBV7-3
CASSLLRGGGRNYNEQFF
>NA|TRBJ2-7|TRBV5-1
CASSFSRLAGGRGYEQYF
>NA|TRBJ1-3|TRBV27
CASSWTAGNTIYF
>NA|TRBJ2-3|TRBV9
CASSTRRASGYPPDTQYF
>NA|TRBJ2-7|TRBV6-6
CASRLTGQFAYEQYF
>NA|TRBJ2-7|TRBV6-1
CASSEGSPSSYEQYF
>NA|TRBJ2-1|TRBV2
CASSEWARVTYNEQFF
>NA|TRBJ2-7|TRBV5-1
CASSWNPGVISYEQYF
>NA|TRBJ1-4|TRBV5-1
CASGNGLAWGLNEKLFF
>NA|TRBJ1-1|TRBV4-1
CASSQNPPGQGIWTEAFF
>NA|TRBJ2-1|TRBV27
CASSFGESSYNEQFF
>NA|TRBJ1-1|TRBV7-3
CAGSSTGTTEAFF
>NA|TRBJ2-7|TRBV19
CASSPPGILSEQYF
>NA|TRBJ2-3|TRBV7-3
CASSLMGGVSTDTQYF
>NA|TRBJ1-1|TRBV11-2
CASSPYHGGMNTEAFF
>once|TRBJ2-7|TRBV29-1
CSLEGLAGDSSYEQYF
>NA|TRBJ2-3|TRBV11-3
CASSSHTDTQYF
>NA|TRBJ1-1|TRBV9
CASSVTPGGQIPEAFF
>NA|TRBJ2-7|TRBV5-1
CASSLGAGTTEQYF
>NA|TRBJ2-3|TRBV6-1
CASSESGASTDTQYF
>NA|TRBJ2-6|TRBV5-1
CASSQQASGANVLTF
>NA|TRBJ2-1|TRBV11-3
CASSSRGEQFF
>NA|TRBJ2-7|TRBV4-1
CASSQGRAGRYEQYF
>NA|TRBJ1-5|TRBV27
CASSLSGTANWPQHF
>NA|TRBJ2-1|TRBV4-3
CASSQALLASSYNEQFF
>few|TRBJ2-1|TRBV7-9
CASSLPGAGEQFF
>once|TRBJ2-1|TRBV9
CASSVGAGGYNEQFF
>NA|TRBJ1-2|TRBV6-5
CASSYLQGFNYGYTF
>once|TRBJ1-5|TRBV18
CASSLGMQGAGNQPQHF
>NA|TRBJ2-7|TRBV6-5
CASKRTGSSYEQYF